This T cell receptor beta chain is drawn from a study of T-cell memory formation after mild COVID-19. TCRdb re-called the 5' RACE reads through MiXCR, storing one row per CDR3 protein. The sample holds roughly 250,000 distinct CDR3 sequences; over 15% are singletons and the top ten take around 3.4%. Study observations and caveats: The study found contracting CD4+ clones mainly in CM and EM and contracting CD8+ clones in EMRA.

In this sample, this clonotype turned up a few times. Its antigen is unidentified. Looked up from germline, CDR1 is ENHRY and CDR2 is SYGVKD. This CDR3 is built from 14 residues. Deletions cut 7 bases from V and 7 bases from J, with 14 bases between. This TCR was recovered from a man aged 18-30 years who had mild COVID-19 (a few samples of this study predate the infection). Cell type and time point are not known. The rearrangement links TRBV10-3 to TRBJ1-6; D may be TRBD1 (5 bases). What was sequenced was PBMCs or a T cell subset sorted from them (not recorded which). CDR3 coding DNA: TGTGCCATCACTGTCGGGGGGATCAATTCACCCCTCCACTTT. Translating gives CAITVGGINSPLHF.